This passage covers 30 T cell receptor beta chains from one sample sequenced in a study of CD8 T cells in Susac syndrome. Random hexamers were used to reverse transcribe the RNA input (about 0.45 to 1 ug). Via MiXCR, TCRdb re-called the immunoSEQ multiplex PCR reads, giving one row per CDR3 protein. The sample includes 55,000 to 85,000 distinct CDR3 sequences, 96% seen only once; the top ten take 0.095% to 0.12%. Sequenced material: CD4+ T cells from PBMCs. The source is a human donor with multiple sclerosis.

In DNA, the CDR3 is TGTGCCTGTCGGACAGGGGTTGGGAACGAGCAGTACTTC. Its protein is CACRTGVGNEQYF. J is TRBJ2-7 and V is TRBV30; 9 bases line up with TRBD1. Germline loops: CDR1 GTSNPN, CDR2 SVGIG (reference sequence). With 6 bases clipped from V and 5 bases from J, the junction kept 8 bases outside the gene matches. This CDR3 is 13 amino acids long. Full variable domain (missing parts from reference TRBV30 and TRBJ2-7): SQTIHQWPATLVQPVGSPLSLECTVEGTSNPNLYWYRQAAGRGLQLLFYSVGIGQISSEVPQNLSASRPQDRQFILSSKKLLLSDSGFYLCACRTGVGNEQYFGPGTRLTVT.

This clonotype has only one observation. This chain uses TRBV7-9 with TRBJ1-6; the D is unclear. The V gene's germline CDR1 is SEHNR and CDR2 FQNEAQ (reference sequence). V shed 3 bases and J shed 1 base, with 7 bases lying between them. The CDR3 totals 15 residues. The CDR3, as DNA: TGTGCCAGCAGCTTGGCCGCGTCCTATAATTCACCCCTCCACTTT. It is translated as CASSLAASYNSPLHF.

The V and J genes are TRBV10-3 and TRBJ2-7; TRBD2 agrees at 9 bases. The J segment lost 5 bases and the V segment lost 1 base, leaving 3 bases of the junction unmatched. The CDR3 covers 14 residues. CDR1 ENHRY and CDR2 SYGVKD come from the germline V gene. CDR3 residues: CAISELAGVHEQYF. The CDR3 DNA reads as TGTGCCATCAGTGAGTTAGCGGGGGTCCACGAGCAGTACTTC.

The chain joins TRBV11-2 to TRBJ2-7, with D tentatively TRBD1 or TRBD2 (6 bases each). V lost 0 bases and J 5 bases, leaving 14 bases between the germline ends. The germline CDR1 and CDR2 sequences are SGHAT and FQNNGV. The length of the CDR3 is 15 residues. The CDR3 loop reads CASSLDRGQNHEQYF. The CDR3 nucleotides read TGTGCCAGCAGCTTAGATCGGGGGCAGAACCACGAGCAGTACTTC.

The gene calls are TRBV3-1 and TRBJ1-1; D gene uncertain. Germline V CDR1 and CDR2: LGHDT, YNNKEL (reference sequence). The ends were cut back, 7 bases at V and 2 bases at J, with 14 bases in the middle. This CDR3 is built from 14 residues. CDR3 nucleotide sequence: TGTGCCAGCACCCACGGTGGGCTTAACACTGAAGCTTTCTTT. Translation gives CASTHGGLNTEAFF.

The table lists this clonotype with a count of one. J is TRBJ2-3 and V is TRBV5-6, with D uncertain. The V end was cut by 4 bases, the J end by 0 bases, with 15 bases between. This CDR3 is 16 amino acids long. Germline lookup yields CDR1 SGHDT and CDR2 YYEEEE. CDR3 in amino acids: CASSSRTGTSTDTQYF. In nucleotides, the CDR3 is TGTGCCAGCAGCAGCCGGACGGGTACTAGCACAGATACGCAGTATTTT.

V usage is TRBV6-6 and J usage is TRBJ1-6; D is ambiguous. This CDR3 is built from 13 residues. The germline CDR1 and CDR2 sequences are MNHNY and SVGAGI (reference sequence). V was shortened by 6 bases and J by 8 bases, with 11 bases between the two germline ends. The chain's CDR3 is CASRLLDDSPLHF. CDR3 bases: TGTGCCAGCAGACTTCTGGATGATTCACCCCTCCACTTT.

This clonotype was seen a few times. The genes are TRBV3-1 and TRBJ2-5; possible D gene TRBD1, 5 bases. Germline V CDR1 and CDR2: LGHDT, YNNKEL (reference sequence). V was cut by 6 bases and J by 2 bases, with 10 bases left in between. The length of the CDR3 is 13 residues. Here the CDR3 reads CASSQGYQETQYF. The DNA of the CDR3 is TGTGCCAGCAGTCAGGGTTATCAAGAGACCCAGTACTTC.

This chain uses TRBV27 with TRBJ2-7; perhaps TRBD1 as D (5 bases). The CDR3 has 15 amino acids. V lost 1 base and J lost 2, with 12 bases in between. Germline V CDR1 and CDR2: MNHEY, SMNVEV (reference sequence). In nucleotides, the CDR3 is TGTGCCAGCAGTTTATATCTCGGCAGGGCCTACGAGCAGTACTTC. Translation: CASSLYLGRAYEQYF.

V usage is TRBV6-5 and J usage is TRBJ1-2, with D maybe TRBD1 (5 bases). The V end lost 6 bases, the J end lost 4 bases, and 15 bases lay between the germline ends. This CDR3 has 14 residues. Germline CDR1 MNHEY, CDR2 SVGAGI. The CDR3 here is CASRQADRFYGYTF. The CDR3 DNA reads TGTGCCAGCAGACAAGCAGACAGATTCTATGGCTACACCTTC.

V is TRBV10-3 and J is TRBJ2-7; D is unclear. Looked up from germline, CDR1 is ENHRY and CDR2 is SYGVKD. This CDR3 comprises 16 residues. The V end was cut by 0 bases, the J end by 3 bases, with 15 bases between. The CDR3 DNA follows: TGTGCCATCAGTGAGTCGGCTAGTCGCAGTTTCTACGAGCAGTACTTC. Amino acids: CAISESASRSFYEQYF.

The V and J genes are TRBV29-1 and TRBJ2-1; 8 bases map to TRBD2. Germline CDR1 is SQVTM and CDR2 is ANQGSEA. The CDR3 contains 10 residues. Germline trimming cut 6 bases from V and 15 bases from J; bases unmatched to any gene: 7. The CDR3 spells CSVELAVRFF. The CDR3 nucleotides read TGCAGCGTGGAACTAGCGGTGCGGTTCTTC.

DNA of the CDR3: TGTGCCAGCAGCCCCAACAGGGGGAGCTCCTACAATGAGCAGTTCTTC. The encoded protein is CASSPNRGSSYNEQFF. The V call is TRBV7-3, the J call TRBJ2-1, with 8 bases identical to TRBD1. J was trimmed by 0 bases and V by 5 bases; bases with no gene match: 6. CDR1 and CDR2 from the germline V gene are SGHTA and FQGTGA. The CDR3 covers 16 residues.

This clonotype has a single count. DNA of the CDR3: TGCAGCGTCTGGGAGATGGGCTACGAGCAGTACTTC. As protein: CSVWEMGYEQYF. The chain recombines TRBV29-1 with TRBJ2-7, with TRBD2 as a possible D gene (5 bases). Germline loops: CDR1 SQVTM, CDR2 ANQGSEA. The V end lost 6 bases, the J end lost 3 bases, and 12 bases lay between the germline ends. CDR3 length: 12 amino acids.

This clonotype has only one observation. The chain recombines TRBV12-3 or TRBV12-4 with TRBJ2-2; 11 bases match TRBD1. After removal of 6 bases from V and 3 bases from J, the junction contained 9 bases not matched to a gene. The CDR3 length is 17 residues. CDR3 loop: CASRSGQGADDTGELFF. CDR3 DNA: TGTGCCAGCAGATCAGGACAGGGGGCTGATGACACCGGGGAGCTGTTTTTT.

This clonotype was seen a single time. The chain combines TRBV5-1 with TRBJ2-1; 11 nucleotides match TRBD1. Trimming at V came to 4 bases and at J to 5 bases, leaving 8 bases not matched to a gene. The CDR3 extends over 16 amino acids. From germline, CDR1 is SGHRS and CDR2 YFSETQ. The CDR3, as DNA: TGCGCCAGCAGCGAATCCGGGACAGGGGGGAACAATGAGCAGTTCTTC. Its translation is CASSESGTGGNNEQFF.

The V call is TRBV28, the J call TRBJ2-3; no definite D call. The CDR3 sequence is 14 residues long. Trimming left V 7 bases short and J 1 base short, with 12 bases between. Germline CDR1 and CDR2: MDHEN and SYDVKM. The CDR3 reads CASTPPIRTDTQYF. The DNA of the CDR3 is TGTGCCAGCACCCCGCCTATCCGCACAGATACGCAGTATTTT.

The chain carries TRBV24-1 and TRBJ1-5, with TRBD1 matching 9 bases. CDR3 length: 15 residues. Germline V CDR1 and CDR2: KGHDR, SFDVKD. V lost 3 bases to trimming and J lost 5 bases; unmatched junction nucleotides: 4. The CDR3 DNA follows: TGTGCCACCAGTGATACAACAGGGGGCGATCAGCCCCAGCATTTT. This gives the protein CATSDTTGGDQPQHF.

The chain couples TRBV29-1 to TRBJ2-2, with 8 bases lining up with TRBD2. V shed 7 bases, J shed 6 bases, and the junction held 10 bases outside the gene matches. This CDR3 region has 14 residues. Germline V gene data show CDR1 as SQVTM and CDR2 as ANQGSEA. CDR3 sequence: CSAREGSSPGELFF. The CDR3 coding sequence is TGCAGCGCTCGGGAGGGGTCGTCTCCCGGGGAGCTGTTTTTT.

The V gene is TRBV11-3, the J gene TRBJ1-2, with TRBD1 matching 9 bases. Germline CDR1 and CDR2: SGHNT and YENEEA. The CDR3 totals 15 residues. J lost 2 bases, V lost 6 bases, and 7 bases had no gene match. The CDR3 sequence is CASRPSQGANYGYTF. The CDR3 nucleotides read TGTGCCAGCAGGCCATCACAGGGGGCCAACTATGGCTACACCTTC.

V and J are TRBV4-2 and TRBJ2-5; 11 nucleotides line up with TRBD2. The V and J ends lost 4 bases and 3 bases, in that order; junction bases with no gene match: 7. CDR1 LGHNA and CDR2 YNFKEQ come from the germline V gene. This CDR3 comprises 16 residues. CDR3 sequence (DNA): TGTGCCAGCAGCCCAACTAGCGGGGGCCCGGAAGAGACCCAGTACTTC. It translates to CASSPTSGGPEETQYF.

The chain employs TRBV3-1 and TRBJ1-6; 10 bases align to TRBD1. J lost 10 bases, V lost 7 bases, and 10 bases had no gene match. Germline CDR1 and CDR2: LGHDT and YNNKEL (reference sequence). The CDR3 runs 15 residues. CDR3 in amino acids: CASTMRQGAGSPLHF. CDR3 in DNA: TGTGCCAGCACCATGAGACAGGGGGCCGGATCACCCCTCCACTTT. Using reference TRBV3-1 and TRBJ1-6 for the parts outside the CDR3, the full variable domain is DTAVSQTPKYLVTQMGNDKSIKCEQNLGHDTMYWYKQDSKKFLKIMFSYNNKELIINETVPNRFSPKSPDKAHLNLHINSLELGDSAVYFCASTMRQGAGSPLHFGNGTRLTVT.

This clonotype was seen only once. The chain employs TRBV5-1 and TRBJ2-5; 8 bases are a match to TRBD1. Germline V CDR1 and CDR2: SGHRS, YFSETQ. This CDR3 is 14 amino acids long. Losses at the gene ends were 4 bases for V and 4 bases for J; bases not matched to a gene: 6. The CDR3 bases are TGCGCCAGCAGCCGTAGAGGACAGGGAGAGACCCAGTACTTC. This sequence encodes CASSRRGQGETQYF.

The sample holds one count of this clonotype. The rearrangement uses TRBV10-3 and TRBJ2-5; D call uncertain. The CDR3 has 13 amino acids. The germline V gene has CDR1 ENHRY and CDR2 SYGVKD. Trimming removed 3 bases at V and 5 bases at J, with 10 bases between. The CDR3 sequence: CAISDRAVETQYF. The CDR3 DNA reads as TGTGCCATCAGTGATCGGGCGGTCGAGACCCAGTACTTC.

A few counts support this clonotype. V usage is TRBV12-3 or TRBV12-4 and J usage is TRBJ2-3; the D is unclear. V dropped 5 bases and J dropped 6 bases, with 6 bases sitting between them. The length of the CDR3 is 11 residues. CDR3 residues: CASSLSDTQYF. In DNA, the CDR3 is TGTGCCAGCAGTCTTAGCGATACGCAGTATTTT.

V and J are TRBV3-1 and TRBJ2-6; D is ambiguous. V gave up 2 bases and J gave up 2 bases, with 7 bases separating them. CDR1 is LGHDT, CDR2 YNNKEL, per germline (reference sequence). The CDR3 loop spans 15 amino acids. The CDR3 nucleotides are TGTGCCAGCAGCCAAAGGGTGACTGGGGCCAACGTCCTGACTTTC. It encodes CASSQRVTGANVLTF.

The V call is TRBV15, the J call TRBJ2-7, with 9 bases matching TRBD1. In germline, CDR1 is LNHNV, CDR2 YYDKDF (reference sequence). With V trimmed by 1 base and J by 6 bases, 7 bases remained unmatched. The CDR3 is made up of 15 amino acids. Here the CDR3 reads CATSRGTGVRSEQYF. The CDR3 DNA follows: TGTGCCACCAGCAGAGGGACAGGGGTAAGATCCGAGCAGTACTTC. Together with reference TRBV15 and TRBJ2-7, the CDR3 gives the full variable domain: DAMVIQNPRYQVTQFGKPVTLSCSQTLNHNVMYWYQQKSSQAPKLLFHYYDKDFNNEADTPDNFQSRRPNTSFCFLDIRSPGLGDTAMYLCATSRGTGVRSEQYFGPGTRLTVT.

The chain links TRBV20-1 to TRBJ2-5, with TRBD1 matching 7 bases. V was clipped by 6 bases and J by 2 bases; unmatched bases: 3. The germline V gene has CDR1 DFQATT and CDR2 SNEGSKA (reference sequence). The CDR3 runs to 12 residues. CDR3 residues: CSARDSQETQYF. The CDR3 nucleotides read TGCAGTGCAAGGGACAGTCAAGAGACCCAGTACTTC.

The chain links TRBV7-8 to TRBJ2-6; D may be TRBD2 (7 bases). In germline, CDR1 is SGHVS, CDR2 FQNEAQ. The CDR3 sequence is 18 residues long. Trimming shortened V by 4 bases and J by 0 bases, and 16 bases separated the two germline ends. CDR3 bases: TGTGCCAGCAGCTCCATAGGGAGGGGGTACTCTGGGGCCAACGTCCTGACTTTC. This gives the protein CASSSIGRGYSGANVLTF.

This clonotype is a singleton in its sample. This CDR3 reads CASTPRWGRGMNTEAFF. In DNA form, the CDR3 reads TGTGCCAGCACCCCCAGATGGGGGAGAGGCATGAACACTGAAGCTTTCTTT. The rearrangement links TRBV28 to TRBJ1-1; perhaps TRBD1 as D (5 bases). The CDR3 covers 17 residues. The germline CDR1 and CDR2 sequences are MDHEN and SYDVKM. Trimming shortened V by 7 bases and J by 0 bases, and 21 bases separated the two germline ends.